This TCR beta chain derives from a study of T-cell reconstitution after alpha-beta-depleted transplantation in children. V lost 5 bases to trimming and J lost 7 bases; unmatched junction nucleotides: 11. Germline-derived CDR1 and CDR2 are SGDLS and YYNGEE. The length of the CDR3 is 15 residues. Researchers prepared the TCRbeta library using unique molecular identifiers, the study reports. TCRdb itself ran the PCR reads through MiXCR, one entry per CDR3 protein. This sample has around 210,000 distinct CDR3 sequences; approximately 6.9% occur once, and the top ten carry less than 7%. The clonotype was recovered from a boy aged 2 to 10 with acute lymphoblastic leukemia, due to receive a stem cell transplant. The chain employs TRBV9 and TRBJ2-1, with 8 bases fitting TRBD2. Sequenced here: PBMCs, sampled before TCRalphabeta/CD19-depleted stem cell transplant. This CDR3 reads CASRNTSGSGNEQFF. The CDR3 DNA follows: TGTGCCAGCAGAAATACAAGCGGGAGTGGAAATGAGCAGTTCTTC.